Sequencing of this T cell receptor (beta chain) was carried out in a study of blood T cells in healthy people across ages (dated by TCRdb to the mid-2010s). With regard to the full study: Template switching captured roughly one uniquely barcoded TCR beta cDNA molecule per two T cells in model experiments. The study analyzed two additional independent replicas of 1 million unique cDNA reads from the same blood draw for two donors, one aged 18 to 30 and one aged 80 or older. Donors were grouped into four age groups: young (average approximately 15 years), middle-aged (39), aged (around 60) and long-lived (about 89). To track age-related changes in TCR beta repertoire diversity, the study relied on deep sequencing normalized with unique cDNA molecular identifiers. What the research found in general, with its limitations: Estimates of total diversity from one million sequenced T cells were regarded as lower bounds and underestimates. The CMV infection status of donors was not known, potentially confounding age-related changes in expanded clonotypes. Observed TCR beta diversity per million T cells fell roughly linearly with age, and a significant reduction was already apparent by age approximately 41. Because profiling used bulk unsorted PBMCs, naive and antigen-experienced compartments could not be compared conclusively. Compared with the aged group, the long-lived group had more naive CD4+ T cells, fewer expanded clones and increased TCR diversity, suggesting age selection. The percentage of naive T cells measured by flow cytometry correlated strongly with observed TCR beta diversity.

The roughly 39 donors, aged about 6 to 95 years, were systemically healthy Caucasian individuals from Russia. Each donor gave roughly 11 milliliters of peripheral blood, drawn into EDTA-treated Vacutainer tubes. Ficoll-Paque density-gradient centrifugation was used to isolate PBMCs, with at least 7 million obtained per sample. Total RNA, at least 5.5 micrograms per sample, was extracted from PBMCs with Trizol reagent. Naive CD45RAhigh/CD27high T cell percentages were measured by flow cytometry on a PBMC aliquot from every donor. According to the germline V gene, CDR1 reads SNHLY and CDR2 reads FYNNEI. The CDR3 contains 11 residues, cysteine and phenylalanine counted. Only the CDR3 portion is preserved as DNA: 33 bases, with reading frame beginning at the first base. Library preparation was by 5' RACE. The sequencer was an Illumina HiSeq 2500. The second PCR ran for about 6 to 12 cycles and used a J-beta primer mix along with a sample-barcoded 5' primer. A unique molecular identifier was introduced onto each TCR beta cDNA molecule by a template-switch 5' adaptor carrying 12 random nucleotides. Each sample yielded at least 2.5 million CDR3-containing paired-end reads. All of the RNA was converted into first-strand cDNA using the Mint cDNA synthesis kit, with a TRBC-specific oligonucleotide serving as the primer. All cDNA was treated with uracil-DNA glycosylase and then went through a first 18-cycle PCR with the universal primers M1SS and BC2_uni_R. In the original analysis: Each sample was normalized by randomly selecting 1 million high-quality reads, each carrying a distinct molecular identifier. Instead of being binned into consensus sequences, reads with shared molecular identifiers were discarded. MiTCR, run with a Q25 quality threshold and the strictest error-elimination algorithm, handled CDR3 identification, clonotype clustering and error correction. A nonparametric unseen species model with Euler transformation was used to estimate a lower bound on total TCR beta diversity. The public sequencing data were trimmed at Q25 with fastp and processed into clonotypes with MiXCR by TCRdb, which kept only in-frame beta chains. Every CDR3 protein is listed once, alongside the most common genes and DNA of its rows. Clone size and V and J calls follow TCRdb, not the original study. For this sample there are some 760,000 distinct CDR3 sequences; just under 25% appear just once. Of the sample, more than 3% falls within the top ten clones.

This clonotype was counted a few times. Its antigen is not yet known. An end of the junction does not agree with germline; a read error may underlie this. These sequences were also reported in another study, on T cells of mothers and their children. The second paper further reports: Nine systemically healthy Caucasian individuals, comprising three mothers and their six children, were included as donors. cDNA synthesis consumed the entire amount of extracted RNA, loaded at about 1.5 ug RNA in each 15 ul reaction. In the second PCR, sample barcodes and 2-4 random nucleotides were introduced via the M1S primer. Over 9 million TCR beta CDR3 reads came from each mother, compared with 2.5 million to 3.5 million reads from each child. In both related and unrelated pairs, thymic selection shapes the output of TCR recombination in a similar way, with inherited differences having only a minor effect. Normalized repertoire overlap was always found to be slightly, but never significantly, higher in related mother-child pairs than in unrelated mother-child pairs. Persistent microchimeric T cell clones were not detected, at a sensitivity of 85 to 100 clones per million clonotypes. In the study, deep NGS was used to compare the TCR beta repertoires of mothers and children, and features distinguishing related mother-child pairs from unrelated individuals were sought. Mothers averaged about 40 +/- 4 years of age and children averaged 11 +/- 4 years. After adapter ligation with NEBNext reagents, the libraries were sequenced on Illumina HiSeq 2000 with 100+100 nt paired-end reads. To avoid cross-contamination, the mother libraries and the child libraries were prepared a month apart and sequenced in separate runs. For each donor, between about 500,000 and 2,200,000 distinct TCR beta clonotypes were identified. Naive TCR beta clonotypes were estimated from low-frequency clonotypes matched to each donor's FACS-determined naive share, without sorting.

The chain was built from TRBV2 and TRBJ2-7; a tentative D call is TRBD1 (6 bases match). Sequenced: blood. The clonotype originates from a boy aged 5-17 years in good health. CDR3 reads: CASREGGAKYF. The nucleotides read TGTGCCAGCAGGGAAGGGGGTGCTAAGTACTTC. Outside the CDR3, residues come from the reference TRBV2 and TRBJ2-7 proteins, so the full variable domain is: EPEVTQTPSHQVTQMGQEVILRCVPISNHLYFYWYRQILGQKVEFLVSFYNNEISEKSEIFDDQFSVERPDGSNFTLKIRSTKLEDSAMYFCASREGGAKYFGPGTRLTVT.